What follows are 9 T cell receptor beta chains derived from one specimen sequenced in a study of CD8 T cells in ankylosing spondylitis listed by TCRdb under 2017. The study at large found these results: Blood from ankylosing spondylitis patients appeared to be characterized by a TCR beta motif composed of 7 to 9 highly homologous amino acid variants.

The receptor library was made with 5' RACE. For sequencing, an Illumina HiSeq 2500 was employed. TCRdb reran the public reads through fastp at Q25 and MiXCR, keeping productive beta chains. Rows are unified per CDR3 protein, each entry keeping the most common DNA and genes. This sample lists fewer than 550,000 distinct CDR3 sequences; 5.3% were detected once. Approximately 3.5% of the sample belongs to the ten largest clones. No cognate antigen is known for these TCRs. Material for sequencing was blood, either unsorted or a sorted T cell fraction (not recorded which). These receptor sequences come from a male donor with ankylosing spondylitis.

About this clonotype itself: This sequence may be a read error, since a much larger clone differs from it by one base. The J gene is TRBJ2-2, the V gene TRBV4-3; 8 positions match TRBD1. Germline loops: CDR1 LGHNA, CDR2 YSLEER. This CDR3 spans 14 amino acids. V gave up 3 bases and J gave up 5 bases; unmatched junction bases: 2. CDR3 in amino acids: CASSHGQGTGELFF. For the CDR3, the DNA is TGCGCCAGCAGCCACGGACAGGGAACCGGGGAGCTGTTTTTT.

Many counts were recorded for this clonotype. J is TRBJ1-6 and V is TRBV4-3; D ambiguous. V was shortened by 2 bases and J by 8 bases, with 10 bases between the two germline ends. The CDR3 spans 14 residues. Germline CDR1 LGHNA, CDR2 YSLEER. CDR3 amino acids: CASSQRRDDSPLHF. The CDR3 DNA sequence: TGCGCCAGCAGCCAACGGCGAGACGATTCACCCCTCCACTTT.

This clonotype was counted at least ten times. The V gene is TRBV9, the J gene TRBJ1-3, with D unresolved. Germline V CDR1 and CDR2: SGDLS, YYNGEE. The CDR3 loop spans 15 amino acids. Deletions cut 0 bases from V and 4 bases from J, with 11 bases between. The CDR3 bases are TGTGCCAGCAGCGTAGAAAAGCGTCGCGGAAACACCATATATTTT. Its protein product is CASSVEKRRGNTIYF.

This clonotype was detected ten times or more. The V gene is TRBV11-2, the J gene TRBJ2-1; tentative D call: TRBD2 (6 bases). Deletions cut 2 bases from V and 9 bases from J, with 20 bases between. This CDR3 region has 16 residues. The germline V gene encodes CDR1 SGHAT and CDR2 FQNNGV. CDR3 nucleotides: TGTGCCAGCAGCTTATACGTCCCGTTATCGGGGGTTGAGCAGTTCTTC. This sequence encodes CASSLYVPLSGVEQFF.

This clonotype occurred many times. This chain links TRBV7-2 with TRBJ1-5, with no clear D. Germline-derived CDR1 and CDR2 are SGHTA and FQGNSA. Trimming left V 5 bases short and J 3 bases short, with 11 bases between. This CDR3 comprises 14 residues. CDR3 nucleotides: TGTGCCAGCAGCCCTCGGTATCACAATCAGCCCCAGCATTTT. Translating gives CASSPRYHNQPQHF.

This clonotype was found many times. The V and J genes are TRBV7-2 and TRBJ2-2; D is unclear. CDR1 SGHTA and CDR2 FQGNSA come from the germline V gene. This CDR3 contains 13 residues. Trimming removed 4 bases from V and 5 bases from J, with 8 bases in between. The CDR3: CASSSERTGELFF. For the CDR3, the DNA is TGTGCCAGCAGCTCCGAGAGGACCGGGGAGCTGTTTTTT.

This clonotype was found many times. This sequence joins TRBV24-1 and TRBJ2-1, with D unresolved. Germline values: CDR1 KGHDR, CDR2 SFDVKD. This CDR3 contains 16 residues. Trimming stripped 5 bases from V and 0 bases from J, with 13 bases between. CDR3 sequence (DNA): TGTGCCACCAGTGGTAGCCGAGGCAACTCCTACAATGAGCAGTTCTTC. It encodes CATSGSRGNSYNEQFF.

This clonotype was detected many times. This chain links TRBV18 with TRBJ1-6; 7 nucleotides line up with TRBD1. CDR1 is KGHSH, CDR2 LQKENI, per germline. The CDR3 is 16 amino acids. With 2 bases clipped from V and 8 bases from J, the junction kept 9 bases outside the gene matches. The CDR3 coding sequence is TGTGCCAGCTCACCAACGGCGACAGGGCAGGATTCACCCCTCCACTTT. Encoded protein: CASSPTATGQDSPLHF. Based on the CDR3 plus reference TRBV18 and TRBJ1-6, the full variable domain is NAGVMQNPRHLVRRRGQEARLRCSPMKGHSHVYWYRQLPEEGLKFMVYLQKENIIDESGMPKERFSAEFPKEGPSILRIQQVVRGDSAAYFCASSPTATGQDSPLHFGNGTRLTVT.

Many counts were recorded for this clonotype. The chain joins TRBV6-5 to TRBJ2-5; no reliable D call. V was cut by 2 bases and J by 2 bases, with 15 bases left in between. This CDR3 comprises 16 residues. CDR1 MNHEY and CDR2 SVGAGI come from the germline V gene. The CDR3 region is CASSYTPAQSQETQYF. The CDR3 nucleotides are TGTGCCAGCAGTTACACCCCGGCGCAGTCTCAAGAGACCCAGTACTTC.